This TCR beta chain stems from a study of Ad26.COV2.S vaccination and SARS-CoV-2 variants. Study-level background: Donor allocation was to the COV1001 Ad26.COV2.S trial arm. Study results and caveats: The study found higher spike-specific TCR breadth in vaccine than placebo recipients. CD8+ and CD4+ T cells specific for spike reportedly responded with substantial breadth after vaccination.

The CDR3 loop spans 12 amino acids. V gave up 6 bases and J gave up 7 bases, with 16 bases separating them. Per germline, CDR1 SQVTM and CDR2 ANQGSEA. Data came from immunoSEQ multiplex PCR; TCRdb stores just in-frame clones and leaves some out. The profile shows around 400,000 clones, 83% of them singletons. The treatment here: about 20 received Ad26.COV2.S at low or high dose, single or two shots; roughly five received placebo; per-sample allocation not given. Collection of samples fell on day 63 after the first vaccine or placebo injection. Details on this clone: Its antigen is currently unknown.

The sequence was obtained from a person aged 18 to 65 who received the Ad26.COV2.S COVID-19 vaccine or a placebo. V and J are TRBV29-1 and TRBJ2-7; no firm D call. Sequenced here: peripheral blood, sampled in a trial of Ad26.COV2.S vaccine versus placebo. CDR3: CSVPSPIGEQYF. The CDR3, as DNA: TGCAGCGTCCCGAGTCCTATCGGAGAGCAGTACTTC.